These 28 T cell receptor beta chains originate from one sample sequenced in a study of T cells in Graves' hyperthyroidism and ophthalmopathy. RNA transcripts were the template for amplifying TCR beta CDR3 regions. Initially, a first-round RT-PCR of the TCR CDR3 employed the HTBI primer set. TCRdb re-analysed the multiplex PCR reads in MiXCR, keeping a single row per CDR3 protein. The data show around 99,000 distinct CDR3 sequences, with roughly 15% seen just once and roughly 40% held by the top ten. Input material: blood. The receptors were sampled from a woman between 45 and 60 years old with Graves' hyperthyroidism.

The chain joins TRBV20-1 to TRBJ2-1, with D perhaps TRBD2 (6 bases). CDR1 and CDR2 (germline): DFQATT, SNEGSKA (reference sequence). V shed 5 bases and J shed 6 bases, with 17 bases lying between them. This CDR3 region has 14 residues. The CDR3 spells CSASGPRGGNEQFF. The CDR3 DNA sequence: TGCAGTGCTTCCGGGCCAAGGGGAGGCAATGAGCAGTTCTTC.

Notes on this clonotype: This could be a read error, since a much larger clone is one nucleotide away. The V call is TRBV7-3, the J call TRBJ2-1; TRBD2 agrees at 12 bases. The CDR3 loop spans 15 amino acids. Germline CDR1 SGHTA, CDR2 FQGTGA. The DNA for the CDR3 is TGTGCCAGCAGCTATCTAGCGGGAGGGCCCAATGGGCAGTTCTTC. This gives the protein CASSYLAGGPNGQFF.

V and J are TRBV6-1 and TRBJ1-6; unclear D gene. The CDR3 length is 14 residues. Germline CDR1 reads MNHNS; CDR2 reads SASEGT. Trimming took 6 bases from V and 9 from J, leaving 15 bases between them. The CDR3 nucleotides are TGTGCCAGCAGACTACAGTATCAGGTTTCACCCCTCCACTTT. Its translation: CASRLQYQVSPLHF.

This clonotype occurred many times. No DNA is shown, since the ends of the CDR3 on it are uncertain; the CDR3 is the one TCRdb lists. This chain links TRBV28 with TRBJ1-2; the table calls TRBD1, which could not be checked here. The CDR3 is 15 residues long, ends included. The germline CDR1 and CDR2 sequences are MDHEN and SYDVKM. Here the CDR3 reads CASSSSIRDRDGYTF.

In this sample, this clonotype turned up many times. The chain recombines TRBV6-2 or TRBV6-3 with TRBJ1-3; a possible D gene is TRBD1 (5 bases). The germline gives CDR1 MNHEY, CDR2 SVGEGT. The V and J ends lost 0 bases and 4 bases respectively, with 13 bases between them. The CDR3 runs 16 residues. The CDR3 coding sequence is TGTGCCAGCAGTTACTCAGTCCAGGGCCGCGGAAACACCATATATTTT. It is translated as CASSYSVQGRGNTIYF.

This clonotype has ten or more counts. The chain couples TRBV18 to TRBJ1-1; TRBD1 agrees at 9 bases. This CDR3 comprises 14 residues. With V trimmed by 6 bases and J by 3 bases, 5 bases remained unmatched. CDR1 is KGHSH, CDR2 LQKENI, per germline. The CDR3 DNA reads TGTGCCAGCTCGGCCGGGACAGGGCACACTGAAGCTTTCTTT. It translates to CASSAGTGHTEAFF.

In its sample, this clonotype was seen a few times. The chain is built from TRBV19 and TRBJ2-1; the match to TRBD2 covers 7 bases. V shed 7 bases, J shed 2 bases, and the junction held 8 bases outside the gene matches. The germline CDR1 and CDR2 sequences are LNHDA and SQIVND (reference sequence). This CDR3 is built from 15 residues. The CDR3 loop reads CASNWGGEAYNEQFF. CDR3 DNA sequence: TGTGCCAGTAACTGGGGGGGGGAGGCCTACAATGAGCAGTTCTTC.

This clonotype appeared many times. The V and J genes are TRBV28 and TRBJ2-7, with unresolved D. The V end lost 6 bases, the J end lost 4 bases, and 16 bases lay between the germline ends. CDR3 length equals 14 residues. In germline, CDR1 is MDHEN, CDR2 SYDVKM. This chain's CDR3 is CASSPSHFNYEQYV. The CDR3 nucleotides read TGTGCCAGCAGCCCTTCCCATTTCAATTACGAGCAGTACGTC.

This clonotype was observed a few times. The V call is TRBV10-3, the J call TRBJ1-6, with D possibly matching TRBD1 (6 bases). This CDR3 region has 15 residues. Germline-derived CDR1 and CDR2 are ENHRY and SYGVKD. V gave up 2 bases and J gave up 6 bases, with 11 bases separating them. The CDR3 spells CAISERGVGNSPLHF. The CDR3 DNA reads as TGTGCCATCAGTGAGAGGGGGGTGGGTAATTCACCCCTCCACTTT.

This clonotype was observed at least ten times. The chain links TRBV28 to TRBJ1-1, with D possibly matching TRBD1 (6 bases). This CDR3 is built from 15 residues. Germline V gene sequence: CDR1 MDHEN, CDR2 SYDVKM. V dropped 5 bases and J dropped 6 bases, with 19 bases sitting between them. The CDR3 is CASSALTGGVAEAFF. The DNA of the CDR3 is TGTGCCAGCAGTGCCCTGACAGGAGGCGTGGCTGAAGCTTTCTTT.

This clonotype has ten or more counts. CDR3 amino acids: CASSPNSLKQGGTEAFF. The CDR3 bases are TGTGCCAGCAGCCCAAACTCACTCAAACAGGGAGGCACTGAAGCTTTCTTT. The chain employs TRBV2 and TRBJ1-1; maybe TRBD1 (6 bases). Germline assignment: CDR1 SNHLY and CDR2 FYNNEI. The CDR3 covers 17 residues. Trimming shortened V by 6 bases and J by 4 bases, and 24 bases separated the two germline ends.

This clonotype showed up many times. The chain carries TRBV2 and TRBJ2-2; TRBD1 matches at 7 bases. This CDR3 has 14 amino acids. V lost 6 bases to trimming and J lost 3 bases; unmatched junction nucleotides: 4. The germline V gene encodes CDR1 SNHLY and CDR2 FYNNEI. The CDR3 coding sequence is TGTGCCAGCAGCGGACAGGCGGACACCGGGGAGCTGTTTTTT. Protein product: CASSGQADTGELFF.

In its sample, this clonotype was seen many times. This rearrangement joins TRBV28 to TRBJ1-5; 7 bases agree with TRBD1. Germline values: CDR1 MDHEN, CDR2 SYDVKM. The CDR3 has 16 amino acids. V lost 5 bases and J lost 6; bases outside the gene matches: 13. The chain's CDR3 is CASSLPGGAGGQPQHF. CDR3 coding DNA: TGTGCCAGCAGTCTACCAGGGGGGGCAGGGGGTCAGCCCCAGCATTTT.

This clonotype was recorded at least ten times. In DNA, the CDR3 is TGTGCCAGCAATGAGCAGTTCTTC. This sequence encodes CASNEQFF. This rearrangement joins TRBV7-9 to TRBJ2-1, with D unclear. The CDR3 totals 8 residues. Trimming left V 7 bases short and J 8 bases short, with 0 bases between. Per the germline V gene, CDR1 is SEHNR and CDR2 is FQNEAQ (reference sequence).

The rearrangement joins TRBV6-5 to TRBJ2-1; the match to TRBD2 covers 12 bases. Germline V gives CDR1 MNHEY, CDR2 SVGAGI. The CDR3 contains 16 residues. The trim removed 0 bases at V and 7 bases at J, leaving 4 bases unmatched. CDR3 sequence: CASSYSGLAGLNEQFF. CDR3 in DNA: TGTGCCAGCAGTTACTCGGGACTAGCGGGTTTGAATGAGCAGTTCTTC.

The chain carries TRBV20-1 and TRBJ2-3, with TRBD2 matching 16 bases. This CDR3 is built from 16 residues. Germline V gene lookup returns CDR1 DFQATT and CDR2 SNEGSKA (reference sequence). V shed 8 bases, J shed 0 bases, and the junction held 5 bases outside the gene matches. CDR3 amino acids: CSLGTSGRASTDTQYF. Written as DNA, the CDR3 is TGCAGTCTGGGGACTAGCGGGAGGGCTAGCACAGATACGCAGTATTTT.

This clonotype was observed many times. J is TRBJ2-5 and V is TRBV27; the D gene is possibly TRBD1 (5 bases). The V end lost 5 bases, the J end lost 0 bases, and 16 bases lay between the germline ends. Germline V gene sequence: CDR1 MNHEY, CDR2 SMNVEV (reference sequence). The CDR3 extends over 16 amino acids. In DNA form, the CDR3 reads TGTGCCAGCAGTCCGGACACCAGACTGTACCAAGAGACCCAGTACTTC. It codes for CASSPDTRLYQETQYF.

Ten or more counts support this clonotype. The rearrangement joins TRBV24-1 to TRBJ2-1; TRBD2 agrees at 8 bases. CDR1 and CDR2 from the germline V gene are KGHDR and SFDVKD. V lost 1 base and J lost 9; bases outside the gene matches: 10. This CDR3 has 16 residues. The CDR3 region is CATSDFGAGGRSEQFF. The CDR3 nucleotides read TGTGCCACCAGTGATTTTGGGGCGGGAGGTCGAAGTGAGCAGTTCTTC.

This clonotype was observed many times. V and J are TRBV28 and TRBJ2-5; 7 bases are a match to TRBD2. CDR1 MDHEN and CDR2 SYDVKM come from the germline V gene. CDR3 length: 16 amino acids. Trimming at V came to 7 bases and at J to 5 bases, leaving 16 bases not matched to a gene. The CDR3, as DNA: TGTGCCAGCACGTCCTGGGGGAGCGGGACCTGGGAGACCCAGTACTTC. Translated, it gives CASTSWGSGTWETQYF.

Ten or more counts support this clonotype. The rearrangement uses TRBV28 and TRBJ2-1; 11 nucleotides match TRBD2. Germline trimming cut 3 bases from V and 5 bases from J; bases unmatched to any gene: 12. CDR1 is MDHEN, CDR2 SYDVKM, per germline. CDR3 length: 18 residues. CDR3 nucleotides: TGTGCCAGCAGTTTTCCCCCCTCGGGACTAGCGGCAAACAATGAGCAGTTCTTC. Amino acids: CASSFPPSGLAANNEQFF.

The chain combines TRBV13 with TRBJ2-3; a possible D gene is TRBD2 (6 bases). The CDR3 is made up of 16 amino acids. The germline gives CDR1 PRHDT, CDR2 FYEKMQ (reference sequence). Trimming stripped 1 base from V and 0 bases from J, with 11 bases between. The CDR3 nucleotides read TGTGCCAGCAGCTTAGCGCGGGGAGCTAGCACAGATACGCAGTATTTT. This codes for CASSLARGASTDTQYF.

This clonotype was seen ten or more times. The CDR3 region is CASSRRTTAYEQYF. In nucleotides, the CDR3 is TGTGCCAGCAGCCGTCGGACGACGGCCTACGAGCAGTACTTC. The J gene is TRBJ2-7, the V gene TRBV28; D unclear. V dropped 6 bases and J dropped 2 bases, with 14 bases sitting between them. CDR1 is MDHEN, CDR2 SYDVKM, per germline. The CDR3 covers 14 residues.

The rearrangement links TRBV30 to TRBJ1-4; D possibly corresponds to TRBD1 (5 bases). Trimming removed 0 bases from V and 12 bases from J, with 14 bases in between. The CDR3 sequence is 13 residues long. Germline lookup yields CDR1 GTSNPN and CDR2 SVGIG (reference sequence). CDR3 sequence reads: CAWSVRTQGELFF. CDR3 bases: TGTGCCTGGAGTGTAAGGACCCAGGGCGAACTGTTTTTT.

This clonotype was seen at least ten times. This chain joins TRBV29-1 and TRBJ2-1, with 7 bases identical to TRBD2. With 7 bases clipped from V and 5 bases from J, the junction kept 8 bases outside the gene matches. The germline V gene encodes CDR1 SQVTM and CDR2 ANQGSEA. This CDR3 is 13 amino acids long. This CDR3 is CSALAQTDNEQFF. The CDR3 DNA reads TGCAGCGCACTAGCGCAGACCGACAATGAGCAGTTCTTC.

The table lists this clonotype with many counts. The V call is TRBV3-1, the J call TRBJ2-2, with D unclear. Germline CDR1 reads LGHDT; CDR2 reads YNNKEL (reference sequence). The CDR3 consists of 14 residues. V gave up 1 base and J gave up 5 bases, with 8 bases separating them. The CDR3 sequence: CASSQGRRTGELFF. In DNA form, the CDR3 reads TGTGCCAGCAGCCAAGGTAGACGAACCGGGGAGCTGTTTTTT.

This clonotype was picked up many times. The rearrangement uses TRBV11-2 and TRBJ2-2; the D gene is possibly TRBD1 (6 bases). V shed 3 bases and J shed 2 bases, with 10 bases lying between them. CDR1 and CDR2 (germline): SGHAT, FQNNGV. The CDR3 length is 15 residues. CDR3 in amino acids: CASSFLGGNTGELFF. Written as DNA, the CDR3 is TGTGCCAGCAGCTTCTTAGGGGGAAACACCGGGGAGCTGTTTTTT.

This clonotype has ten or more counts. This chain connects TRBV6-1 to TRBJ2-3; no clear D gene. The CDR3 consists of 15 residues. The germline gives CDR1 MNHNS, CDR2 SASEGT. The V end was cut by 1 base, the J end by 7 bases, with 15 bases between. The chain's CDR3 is CASSEEWFSQNTQYF. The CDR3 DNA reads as TGTGCCAGCAGTGAAGAATGGTTTAGTCAAAATACGCAGTATTTT.

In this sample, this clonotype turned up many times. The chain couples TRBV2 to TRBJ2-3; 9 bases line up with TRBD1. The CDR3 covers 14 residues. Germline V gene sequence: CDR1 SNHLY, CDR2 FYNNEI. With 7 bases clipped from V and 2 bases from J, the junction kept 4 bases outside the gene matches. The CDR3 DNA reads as TGTGCCAGCATGGGACAGGGCGTCACAGATACGCAGTATTTT. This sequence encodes CASMGQGVTDTQYF.